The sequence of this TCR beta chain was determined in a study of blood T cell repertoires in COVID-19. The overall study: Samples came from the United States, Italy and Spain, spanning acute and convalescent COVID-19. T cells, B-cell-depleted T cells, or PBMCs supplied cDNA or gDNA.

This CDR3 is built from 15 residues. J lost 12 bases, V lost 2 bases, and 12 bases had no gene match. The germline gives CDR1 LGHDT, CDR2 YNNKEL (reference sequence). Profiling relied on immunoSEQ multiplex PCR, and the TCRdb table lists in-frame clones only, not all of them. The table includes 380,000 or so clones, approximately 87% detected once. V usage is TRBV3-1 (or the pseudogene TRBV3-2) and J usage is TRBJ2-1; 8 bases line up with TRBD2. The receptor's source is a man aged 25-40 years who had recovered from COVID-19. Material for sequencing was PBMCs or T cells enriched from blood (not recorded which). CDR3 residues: CASSQSGGYLNRQFF. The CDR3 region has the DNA TGTGCCAGCAGCCAAAGCGGGGGTTATCTTAATCGGCAGTTCTTC.